This entry lists 14 T cell receptor beta chains sequenced from one sample in a study of T cells in Graves' hyperthyroidism and ophthalmopathy (dated by TCRdb to the late 2010s). Receptors were amplified or captured by multiplex PCR. Sequenced using an Illumina HiSeq 2000. Amplification of TCR beta CDR3 regions was carried out from RNA transcripts. A first-round RT-PCR of the TCR CDR3 used the HTBI primer set with the Qiagen OneStep RT-PCR kit. The public reads were quality trimmed at Q25 with fastp and then assembled into clones with MiXCR by TCRdb, keeping productive beta chains. Each record represents a unique CDR3 protein, reported with the most common genes and DNA among its rows. The sample yields about 180,000 distinct CDR3 sequences; 15% to 20% were counted once. The biggest ten clones account for 25% to 35% of the sample. Sample: blood. These receptors were obtained from a woman between 45 and 65 years old with Graves' hyperthyroidism.

This clonotype showed up many times. J is TRBJ2-5 and V is TRBV19; D gene ambiguous. The germline V and J ends were trimmed by 4 bases and 5 bases, with 14 bases remaining between them. Germline-derived CDR1 and CDR2 are LNHDA and SQIVND (reference sequence). The CDR3 is made up of 14 amino acids. CDR3 DNA sequence: TGTGCCAGTAGTAATTTCCCGGAAGTTGAGACCCAGTACTTC. Protein product: CASSNFPEVETQYF.

This clonotype appeared many times. V and J are TRBV29-1 and TRBJ1-1, with D possibly TRBD1 on 6 matching bases. The ends were cut back, 4 bases at V and 1 base at J, with 10 bases in the middle. Germline V gene sequence: CDR1 SQVTM, CDR2 ANQGSEA. The CDR3 has 13 residues. The CDR3 sequence is CSVGRGGNTEAFF. CDR3 DNA sequence: TGCAGCGTTGGTAGGGGGGGGAACACTGAAGCTTTCTTT.

The sample holds many counts of this clonotype. The CDR3, as DNA: TGCAGTGCTAGAGATGGGGTAAGGGGCTACACCTTC. Its translation is CSARDGVRGYTF. V usage is TRBV20-1 and J usage is TRBJ1-2; no clear D gene. V lost 0 bases to trimming and J lost 8 bases, with 10 bases between them. Looked up from germline, CDR1 is DFQATT and CDR2 is SNEGSKA (reference sequence). This CDR3 region has 12 residues.

V gene TRBV20-1 combines with J gene TRBJ1-1; D gene unclear. CDR3 length: 15 amino acids. CDR1 is DFQATT, CDR2 SNEGSKA, per germline (reference sequence). V lost 0 bases, J lost 5 bases, and 16 bases lay in between. CDR3 bases: TGCAGTGCTAGAGATCTGAGGACGGCGAAGACTGAAGCTTTCTTT. It is translated as CSARDLRTAKTEAFF.

This clonotype was counted many times. The genes are TRBV3-1 and TRBJ2-7; weak D call: TRBD2 (6 bases). The CDR3 totals 17 residues. Germline CDR1 LGHDT, CDR2 YNNKEL (reference sequence). Between the trimmed V and J ends, which lost 3 bases and 2 bases, there was a span of 20 bases. The CDR3: CASSQEVPGLGTYEQYF. In nucleotides, the CDR3 is TGTGCCAGCAGCCAGGAGGTACCGGGACTGGGGACCTACGAGCAGTACTTC.

There are many counts of this clonotype. The chain links TRBV2 to TRBJ1-5; no reliable D call. The germline CDR1 and CDR2 sequences are SNHLY and FYNNEI. The CDR3 covers 16 residues. V was clipped by 1 base and J by 0 bases, with 10 bases between them. This CDR3 is CASSEGVLFSNQPQHF. In nucleotides, the CDR3 is TGTGCCAGCAGTGAAGGCGTGCTTTTTAGCAATCAGCCCCAGCATTTT.

The CDR3 region has the DNA TGTGCCAGCAGTGAAGGACAGGGGGTAGCCAAAAACATTCAGTACTTC. Amino acid sequence: CASSEGQGVAKNIQYF. This chain connects TRBV2 to TRBJ2-4; 9 bases line up with TRBD1. CDR3 length: 16 amino acids. V was pared by 1 base and J by 0 bases, with 1 base of the junction left unmatched. Germline values: CDR1 SNHLY, CDR2 FYNNEI.

This clonotype was observed many times. This chain uses TRBV6-1 with TRBJ1-5, with 7 bases matching TRBD1. The CDR3 covers 16 residues. Trimming at V came to 5 bases and at J to 7 bases, leaving 14 bases not matched to a gene. Germline lookup yields CDR1 MNHNS and CDR2 SASEGT. CDR3 nucleotides: TGTGCCAGCAGTCACTGGGACACCCCACAGGGGCAGCCCCAGCATTTT. Its translation is CASSHWDTPQGQPQHF.

This clonotype was seen more than once but under ten times. This chain links TRBV5-1 with TRBJ2-5; 8 bases line up with TRBD1. This CDR3 comprises 14 residues. CDR1 is SGHRS and CDR2 is YFSETQ in the germline V gene. With 2 bases clipped from V and 4 bases from J, the junction kept 4 bases outside the gene matches. DNA of the CDR3: TGCGCCAGCAGCTTAGGACAGGGCGGAGAGACCCAGTACTTC. Amino acids: CASSLGQGGETQYF.

This clonotype has at least ten counts. The chain has TRBV10-3 and TRBJ1-1; 8 nucleotides line up with TRBD1. Trimming took 10 bases from V and 1 from J; bases not matched to a gene: 2. CDR3 size: 12 residues. CDR1 is ENHRY and CDR2 is SYGVKD in the germline V gene. CDR3 region: CATGTGNTEAFF. In DNA form, the CDR3 reads TGTGCCACGGGGACAGGGAACACTGAAGCTTTCTTT.

This clonotype was detected many times. The chain has TRBV9 and TRBJ1-1; unclear D gene. The V and J ends lost 0 bases and 6 bases respectively, with 12 bases between them. The germline V gene has CDR1 SGDLS and CDR2 YYNGEE. The CDR3 runs to 14 residues. CDR3 sequence (DNA): TGTGCCAGCAGCGTAGTTGAGGGTGCGGCTGAAGCTTTCTTT. This sequence encodes CASSVVEGAAEAFF. Drawing the rest from reference TRBV9 and TRBJ1-1, the complete variable domain is DSGVTQTPKHLITATGQRVTLRCSPRSGDLSVYWYQQSLDQGLQFLIQYYNGEERAKGNILERFSAQQFPDLHSELNLSSLELGDSALYFCASSVVEGAAEAFFGQGTRLTVV.

This clonotype showed up many times. The rearrangement joins TRBV5-1 to TRBJ2-3; no firm D call. Trimming pared 1 base from V and 6 bases from J, leaving 6 bases between. CDR1 and CDR2 from the germline V gene are SGHRS and YFSETQ. CDR3 length equals 12 residues. The CDR3 region is CASSLHMDTQYF. The CDR3 DNA follows: TGCGCCAGCAGCTTGCATATGGATACGCAGTATTTT.

This clonotype has a count of ten or more. This chain links TRBV7-2 with TRBJ1-3; D remains unclear. Germline V gene sequence: CDR1 SGHTA, CDR2 FQGNSA. Trimming removed 3 bases at V and 3 bases at J, with 6 bases between. The CDR3 covers 13 residues. The DNA of the CDR3 is TGTGCCAGCAGCTTCGGGGTTGGAAACACCATATATTTT. It encodes CASSFGVGNTIYF.

This clonotype was counted at least ten times. The chain carries TRBV6-1 and TRBJ2-7; perhaps TRBD1 as D (6 bases). The CDR3 length is 15 residues. Germline CDR1 MNHNS, CDR2 SASEGT. Trimming left V 3 bases short and J 2 bases short, with 14 bases between. This CDR3 is CASSDLADSAYEQYF. CDR3 coding DNA: TGTGCCAGCAGTGACCTGGCGGACAGTGCCTACGAGCAGTACTTC.